This TCR beta chain emerged from a study of cytomegalovirus exposure and HLA in healthy donors. Trimming pared 5 bases from V and 5 bases from J, leaving 18 bases between. Per the germline V gene, CDR1 is SGHAT and CDR2 is FQNNGV. CDR3 size: 15 residues. It was with 60 Vbeta and 13 Jbeta primers that the PCR ran. The table came from immunoSEQ multiplex PCR; TCRdb's copy has only in-frame clones and leaves some out. The data contain roughly 150,000 clones, almost 80% of them singletons. The chain joins TRBV11-2 to TRBJ2-5; no firm D call. The sample was PBMCs. The sequence came from a man in his thirties or forties in good health and CMV-seronegative. The CDR3 loop is CASSPRVTEAETQYF. The CDR3 DNA is TGTGCCAGCAGCCCCCGGGTTACCGAAGCGGAGACCCAGTACTTC.